This T cell receptor beta chain was sequenced in a study of graft-versus-host responses after intestinal transplantation (dated by TCRdb to the early 2020s). Context from the whole study: Recipients received multivisceral, liver-intestinal, or isolated intestinal transplants. Every recipient was given anti-thymocyte globulin induction, then maintenance tacrolimus and steroids for 3 to 4 years. Rather than going through the commercial service, samples from three later patients were sequenced in-house on an Illumina MiSeq and processed with MiXCR. Alloreactive clones were identified by sequencing pre-transplant mixed lymphocyte reaction products and comparing these products with unstimulated pre-transplant donor and recipient T cells. A cohort of about two dozen intestinal transplant recipients, including one retransplant, was enrolled, and a few patients lacking pretransplant specimens were excluded. Graft-versus-host and host-versus-graft alloreactive T cell clones were tracked in the graft, circulation and bone marrow after intestinal transplantation using bulk TCR-beta CDR3 sequencing. A peak of at least 4% donor T cells among recipient peripheral blood mononuclear cells was the definition used for donor T cell macrochimerism. The investigation overall reported the following: GvH clones were detected in recipient bone marrow, and some of these GvH clones were observed earlier in ileal mucosa or blood, consistent with an intestinal mucosal origin. Early after transplant, peak levels of circulating GvH clones were found to be associated with declines in HvG clones. The relatively low number and heterogeneity of intestinal transplant patients limited the conclusions. Patients with donor T cell macrochimerism had high GvH to HvG T cell clonal ratios in their allografts.

Relative to germline, V is 5 bases shorter and J is 1 base shorter, with 12 bases between their ends. Spanning cysteine to phenylalanine, the CDR3 consists of 14 amino acids. This entry keeps only the CDR3 DNA: 42 bases, framed from base 1. Based on the germline V gene, the CDR1 and CDR2 sequences are SGHAT and FQNNGV. The time point label, as the study defines it: cells obtained before transplantation from donor or recipient. CD3+CD4+ and CD3+CD8+ populations were FACS-sorted from unstimulated pre-transplant donor and recipient cells taken from spleen or lymph nodes. A remark on this clone: Its antigen is not yet known. No much larger clone exists at a distance of one base, and base qualities are not known.

The library was obtained by the immunoSEQ multiplex PCR assay. For most patients, genomic DNA was isolated using the Qiagen DNeasy Blood and Tissue Kit and was shipped frozen to Adaptive Biotechnologies for TCR sequencing. For most patients, genomic DNA was subjected to high-throughput TCR-beta CDR3 sequencing by Adaptive Biotechnologies. The original pipeline was this. Adaptive's ImmunoSEQ software was the source of the TCR sequencing data for over 15 patients, while a few other patients were processed with MiXCR and VDJtools. CD4 versus CD8 sorting errors were corrected by removing sequences found in both subsets at a frequency ratio below 5:1. CDR3 nucleotide sequences shared between donor and recipient were removed because their origin could not be assigned. At least 2-fold expansion over unstimulated cells and a minimum CFSE-low frequency of 0.002% (template counts) or 0.001% (read counts) were required for clones to be classified as alloreactive. Mappable clones were those detected in sequenced pre-transplant spleen, lymph node, or MLR CFSE-low populations of the donor or recipient. Cumulative frequency of alloreactive clones was calculated as a percentage of all sequences weighted by copy number. Sourced from immuneACCESS, this table was stored by TCRdb with only in-frame sequences that have V and J called. A share of the clones is absent; for the studies checked, an unresolved V gene accounts for under half, and the remainder has no known explanation. That table gives V, J and clone size, and the DNA gave D and trimming. A total of around 100,000 clones appear in this sample, approximately 92% of them only once. The ten largest clones capture roughly 0.24% of the sample.

The sample consisted of unstimulated CD4+ T cells sorted from spleen or lymph node cells, taken before transplant. The chain links TRBV11-2 with TRBJ2-7, with the D gene not confidently named. The TCR sequence derives from a human donor who was the organ donor for an intestinal transplant. CDR3 loop: CASSTRTDSYEQYF. The DNA sequence is given as TGTGCCAGCAGCACCCGTACAGATTCCTACGAGCAGTACTTC.